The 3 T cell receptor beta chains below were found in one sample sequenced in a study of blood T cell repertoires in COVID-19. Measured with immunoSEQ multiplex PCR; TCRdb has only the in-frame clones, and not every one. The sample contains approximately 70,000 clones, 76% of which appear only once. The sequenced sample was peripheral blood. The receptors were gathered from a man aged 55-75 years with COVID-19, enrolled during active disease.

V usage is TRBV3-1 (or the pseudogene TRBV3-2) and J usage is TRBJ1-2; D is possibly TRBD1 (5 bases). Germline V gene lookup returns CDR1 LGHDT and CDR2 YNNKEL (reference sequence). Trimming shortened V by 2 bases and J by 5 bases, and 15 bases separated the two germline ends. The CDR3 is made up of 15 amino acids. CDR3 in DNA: TGTGCCAGCAGCCAACCTGGGGGGGAAGGATATGGCTACACCTTC. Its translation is CASSQPGGEGYGYTF.

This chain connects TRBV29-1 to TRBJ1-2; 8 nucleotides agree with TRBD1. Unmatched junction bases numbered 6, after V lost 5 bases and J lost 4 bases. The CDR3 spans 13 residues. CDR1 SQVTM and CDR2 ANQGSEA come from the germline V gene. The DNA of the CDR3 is TGCAGCGTTCTACTTGGACAGGGCTATGGCTACACCTTC. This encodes CSVLLGQGYGYTF.

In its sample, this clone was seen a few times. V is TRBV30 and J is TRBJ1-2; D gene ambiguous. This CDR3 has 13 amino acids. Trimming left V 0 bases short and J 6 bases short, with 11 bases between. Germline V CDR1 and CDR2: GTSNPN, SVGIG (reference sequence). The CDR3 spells CAWSVAPGDGYTF. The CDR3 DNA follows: TGTGCCTGGAGTGTAGCGCCGGGTGATGGCTACACCTTC.